The TCR beta chain described here comes from a study of T cell changes during pregnancy in multiple sclerosis (dated by TCRdb to about 2019). Regarding the complete study: Changes in the T cell repertoire over the course of pregnancy were examined in this study in women with multiple sclerosis.

As concerns this clone: Its antigen is not yet known. Per-base qualities were not stored, and no clone one base away is much larger.

Trimming costs V 2 bases and J 3 bases, and their ends lie 7 bases apart. The germline V gene sets CDR1 to SGHTA and CDR2 to FQGNSA. The CDR3 goes from the cysteine to the phenylalanine over 13 residues. CDR3 DNA is the only sequence kept; it has 39 bases, read in frame from the first base. Library creation used the immunoSEQ multiplex PCR assay. TCRdb stores this immuneACCESS table with in-frame sequences only. Part of the clones is absent; in the studies checked, under half of the shortfall reflects unresolved V genes, and no reason is known for the rest. This sample comprises around 100,000 clones, 85% to 95% of them detected only once. The ten largest clonotypes hold 0.7% to 0.9% of the sample.

The rearranged chain carries TRBV7-2 and TRBJ1-1, with the D gene uncertain. This receptor was identified in a female donor with multiple sclerosis, enrolled in a pregnancy study. The sample was peripheral blood, taken before pregnancy. The DNA sequence is given as TGTGCCAGCAGCTTATTAGTCTACACTGAAGCTTTCTTT. Protein translation: CASSLLVYTEAFF.